These T cell receptor beta chains were read from a single sample in a study of cytomegalovirus exposure and HLA in healthy donors. TCRdb's table, derived via immunoSEQ multiplex PCR, lists solely in-frame clones and lacks some. There are roughly 100,000 clones in the sample; approximately 80% occur only once, and about 5.2% lies in the top ten. Sequencing was done on a sample of PBMCs. The receptors originated from a female donor in good health and CMV-seropositive. The CDR3 runs from the conserved cysteine through the conserved F or W. D genes are given only for firm matches. The listing skips clone size in some rows; elsewhere it reads once, few, many or a size class.

j_call v_call clone_size d_call cdr3_nt cdr3_aa
TRBJ2-2 TRBV9 - TRBD1 TGTGCCAGCAGCGTAGCCAGTCAGGGGGCTCACGGGGAGCTGTTTTTT CASSVASQGAHGELFF
TRBJ1-3 TRBV2 - - TGTGCCAGCAGTGTGGGGCAGGGCCCAAATATCGGCAGAAGTTCTGGAAACACCATATATTTT CASSVGQGPNIGRSSGNTIYF
TRBJ1-2 TRBV28 - - TGTGCCAGCAGTTTAGCAGGGGCCTATGGCTACACCTTC CASSLAGAYGYTF
TRBJ1-1 TRBV29-1 - - TGCAGCGTTCTTCCAGGGAATGAAGCTTTCTTT CSVLPGNEAFF
TRBJ2-7 TRBV7-2 - TRBD1 TGTGCCAGCAGCCGACAGGGACCCTACGAGCAGTACTTC CASSRQGPYEQYF
TRBJ1-6 TRBV25-1 - - TGTGCCAGCAGTTACTATAATTCACCCCTCCACTTT CASSYYNSPLHF
TRBJ2-7 TRBV6-1 - - TGTGCCAGCAGTGAAGCTGGGCCGCGACACTTCGGCTACGAGCAGTACTTC CASSEAGPRHFGYEQYF
TRBJ2-3 TRBV28 - TRBD2 TGTGCCAGCAGCGGGAGGAGGGGTACGCAGTATTTT CASSGRRGTQYF
TRBJ1-2 TRBV18 - - TGTGCCAGCTCACCAATGAGGGAGGGTCTCTATGGCTACACCTTC CASSPMREGLYGYTF
TRBJ1-4 TRBV7-3 - TRBD1 TGTGCCAGCAGCAAACAGGGGGGAGCTAATGAAAAACTGTTTTTT CASSKQGGANEKLFF
TRBJ1-6 TRBV5-1 - TRBD1 TGCGCCAGCAGCTTACAGGGGGCGGATAATTCACCCCTCCACTTT CASSLQGADNSPLHF
TRBJ2-2 TRBV19 - TRBD1 TGTGCCAGTAGTCCCCAGTCAGGGGGCCACACCGGGGAGCTGTTTTTT CASSPQSGGHTGELFF
TRBJ2-7 TRBV29-1 - - TGCAGCGTTGGGGGCAGAACCTACGAGCAGTACTTC CSVGGRTYEQYF
TRBJ1-2 TRBV27 - TRBD1 TGTGCCAGCAGTTTCCCAGGGGGAGATGGCTACACCTTC CASSFPGGDGYTF
TRBJ2-7 TRBV5-6 - - TGTGCCAGCAGCTCCGGACACTCCTACGAGCAGTACTTC CASSSGHSYEQYF
TRBJ2-7 TRBV30 few TRBD1 TGTGCCTGGAACCTTGGGACAGCAGCCTACGAGCAGTACTTC CAWNLGTAAYEQYF
TRBJ1-6 TRBV18 - - TGTGCCAGCTCACCAAAACAGGGATCCTATAATTCACCCCTCCACTTT CASSPKQGSYNSPLHF
TRBJ2-7 TRBV7-9 - TRBD1 TGTGCCAGCAGCTCTCCGGGACAGGGGACATACGAGCAGTACTTC CASSSPGQGTYEQYF
TRBJ2-7 TRBV28 - - TGTGCCAGCCGGGACACATCGCTTCTCGGGCAGTACTTC CASRDTSLLGQYF
TRBJ2-2 TRBV7-3 - TRBD1 TGTGCCAGCAGCTTAGTTGCGACAGGGACCGGGGAGCTGTTTTTT CASSLVATGTGELFF
TRBJ2-5 TRBV5-1 - - TGCGCCAGCCGTACCGAAAGGGGGTCTCAAGAGACCCAGTACTTC CASRTERGSQETQYF
TRBJ1-3 TRBV19 - - TGTGCCAGTGCCCGGACAGCACACTACTCTGGAAACACCATATATTTT CASARTAHYSGNTIYF
TRBJ2-2 TRBV5-1 - - TGCGCCAGCAGCTTGGGACAGTCCGCCGGGGAGCTGTTTTTT CASSLGQSAGELFF
TRBJ1-4 TRBV4-2 - - TGTGCCAGCAGCCAAGAAGCAACAGAGCTTTTATCTGGTCTGTTTTTT CASSQEATELLSGLFF
TRBJ1-2 TRBV11-2 - - TGTGCCAGCAGCCCGGGGAGTTTCTATGGCTACACCTTC CASSPGSFYGYTF
TRBJ2-1 TRBV28 - - TGTGCCAGCAGTTTCCTCGCGACATCTAATGAGCAGTTCTTC CASSFLATSNEQFF
TRBJ2-5 TRBV11-2 - - TGTGCCAGCAGCGTCAGGGAGACCCAGTACTTC CASSVRETQYF
TRBJ2-3 TRBV5-4 - TRBD2 TGTGCCAGCAGCTCGCTTAGCGGGGCTAGCACAGATACGCAGTATTTT CASSSLSGASTDTQYF
TRBJ2-3 TRBV28 - TRBD2 TGTGCCAGCAGTTTATTTTGGACTAGCGGGAGGGGTTCGACAGATACGCAGTATTTT CASSLFWTSGRGSTDTQYF
TRBJ2-2 TRBV27 - TRBD2 TGTGCCAGCAGGGACCGGGACCAAGCGGGGAGGGAGCTGTTTTTT CASRDRDQAGRELFF
TRBJ1-1 TRBV18 - - TGTGCCAGCTCAACCAATCAGGGGACGAACACTGAAGCTTTCTTT CASSTNQGTNTEAFF
TRBJ2-1 TRBV6-6 once TRBD2 TGTGCCAGCGCACACGGGAGCGGGAGGGCCCGTGAGCAGTTCTTC CASAHGSGRAREQFF
TRBJ1-1 TRBV15 few - TGTGCCACCAGAAAACGCCTAGGGCAGGGCGGGAAAGACACTGAAGCTTTCTTT CATRKRLGQGGKDTEAFF
TRBJ2-1 TRBV7-2 - TRBD2 TGTGCCAGCAGCTTAAGGACAAGCGGGGGTGGGGATGAGCAGTTCTTC CASSLRTSGGGDEQFF
TRBJ1-1 TRBV9 - - TGTGCCAGCAGCGTAGAAGGGGGGGTCGGTCTTGACACTGAAGCTTTCTTT CASSVEGGVGLDTEAFF
TRBJ1-5 TRBV2 - TRBD1 TGTGCCAGCAGGCGGGACAGATATAGCAATCAGCCCCAGCATTTT CASRRDRYSNQPQHF
TRBJ1-1 TRBV10-3 - TRBD1 TGTGCCATCGCTAGACAGGGTGGGGATCATGAAGCTTTCTTT CAIARQGGDHEAFF
TRBJ2-2 TRBV7-3 once - TGTGCCAGCAGCGCATCAGGCAACACCGGGGAGCTGTTTTTT CASSASGNTGELFF
TRBJ1-1 TRBV2 - - TGTGCCAGCAGTATGCCTTTGGCCAGACGCGGAGCTTTCTTT CASSMPLARRGAFF
TRBJ2-1 TRBV6-4 - - TGTGCCAGCAGTCAAAGCGGAGGGCCTTACAATGAGCAGTTCTTC CASSQSGGPYNEQFF
TRBJ2-3 TRBV11-1 - - TGTGCCAGCAGCGCCTGGGGTGGGACAAGCACAGATACGCAGTATTTT CASSAWGGTSTDTQYF